A selection of T cell receptor beta chains follows, all from one sample in a study of shared clonotypes between healthy human individuals. Method: immunoSEQ multiplex PCR; TCRdb's copy keeps in-frame clones and lacks some. Of some 2 million clones listed, roughly 94% were seen once; the top ten hold more than 0.95%. The source material was naive CD8+ T cells sorted from blood. These receptors came from a man between 18 and 35 years old in good health. CDR3s include the opening cysteine and the closing phenylalanine or tryptophan. A D gene is named only where the DNA matches it firmly. The size entry is marked missing in some rows and otherwise reads once, few, many or a size class.

>NA|TRBV29-1|NA|TRBJ2-5
TGCAGCGTGTTAGTGGGTTTTGAGACCCAGTACTTC
CSVLVGFETQYF
>NA|TRBV21-1|NA|TRBJ2-1
NA
CASSKFGAGAGFYNEQFF
>NA|TRBV5-1|NA|TRBJ2-7
TGCGCCAGCAGCTTGGATCTGGCGGCAGGGAGCTACGAGCAGTACTTC
CASSLDLAAGSYEQYF
>NA|TRBV2|TRBD2|TRBJ2-7
TGTGCCAGCGAAAAGACTAGCACGAGCTCCTACGAGCAGTACTTC
CASEKTSTSSYEQYF
>NA|TRBV19|NA|TRBJ1-1
TGTGCCAGTAGTATTTGGTCGAACACTGAAGCTTTCTTT
CASSIWSNTEAFF
>NA|TRBV4-1|NA|TRBJ1-1
TGCGCCAGCAGCCAGGGAGGCATGAACACTGAAGCTTTCTTT
CASSQGGMNTEAFF
>once|TRBV28|TRBD1|TRBJ1-2
TGTGCCAGCAGTCCCCTAGGACAGGGGGGAGGCGGTTACTATGGCTACACCTTC
CASSPLGQGGGGYYGYTF
>NA|TRBV28|NA|TRBJ2-7
TGTGCCAGCAGTTTTCCGGCCGGGGGATACTACGAGCAGTACTTC
CASSFPAGGYYEQYF
>once|TRBV7-9|NA|TRBJ1-5
TGTGCCAGCAGCTTGGACAGTTACAATCAGCCCCAGCATTTT
CASSLDSYNQPQHF
>NA|TRBV5-1|NA|TRBJ1-1
TGCGCCAGCAGCTTGAGTGCCACTGAAGCTTTCTTT
CASSLSATEAFF
>NA|TRBV5-6|NA|TRBJ2-3
TGTGCCAGCAGTTCCGGATATAGCACAGATACGCAGTATTTT
CASSSGYSTDTQYF
>NA|TRBV5-4|TRBD2|TRBJ2-7
TGTGCCAGCAGCTTCCTCGGGGGGGCCTACGAGCAGTACTTC
CASSFLGGAYEQYF
>NA|TRBV28|TRBD1|TRBJ1-2
TGTGCCAGCACCCTGGCGGGACAGATGTATGGCTACACCTTC
CASTLAGQMYGYTF